This TCR beta chain originates from a study of blood T cell repertoires in COVID-19. The length of the CDR3 is 12 residues. Trimming took 4 bases from V and 4 from J, leaving 8 bases between them. Germline V gene data show CDR1 as SGHRS and CDR2 as YFSETQ. The method was immunoSEQ multiplex PCR; TCRdb's version includes in-frame clones alone and lacks a portion of them. The data hold approximately 190,000 clones, with around 83% observed a single time. Study members were between about 18 and 89 years old and lived in roughly 24 US regions. Participants were placed into cohorts based on the clinical history they reported.

Sequenced: PBMCs or T cells enriched from blood (not recorded which). The sequence came from a woman aged 25-40 years who had been exposed to COVID-19. V and J are TRBV5-1 and TRBJ2-5; the D gene is possibly TRBD1 (6 bases). CDR3 sequence (DNA): TGCGCCAGCAGCCCCAGGGGAGAGACCCAGTACTTC. Translation: CASSPRGETQYF.